This entry features one T cell receptor (beta chain) sequence. Its target is not known. This specimen belongs to a study of identical twins. Study observations and caveats: Some out-of-frame alpha sequences were shared by twins, and these showed excess low generation probability.

A universal primer site was created by template switching, with the cDNA bearing unique molecular identifiers. MiXCR, run by TCRdb on the 5' RACE reads, gives a single entry per CDR3 protein. Of 690,000 or so distinct CDR3 sequences in the sample, approximately 9% were seen once. The CDR3 totals 13 residues. Germline assignment: CDR1 SEHNR and CDR2 FQNEAQ (reference sequence). V gave up 5 bases and J gave up 4 bases, with 9 bases separating them. These sequences were also reported in another study, on yellow fever vaccine responses in identical twins.

This chain uses TRBV7-9 with TRBJ2-1; no reliable D call. Sequenced input: PBMCs. The source of this sequence is a young woman in good health. The CDR3 sequence is CASSERQYNEQFF. CDR3 coding DNA: TGTGCCAGCAGCGAACGTCAGTACAATGAGCAGTTCTTC.